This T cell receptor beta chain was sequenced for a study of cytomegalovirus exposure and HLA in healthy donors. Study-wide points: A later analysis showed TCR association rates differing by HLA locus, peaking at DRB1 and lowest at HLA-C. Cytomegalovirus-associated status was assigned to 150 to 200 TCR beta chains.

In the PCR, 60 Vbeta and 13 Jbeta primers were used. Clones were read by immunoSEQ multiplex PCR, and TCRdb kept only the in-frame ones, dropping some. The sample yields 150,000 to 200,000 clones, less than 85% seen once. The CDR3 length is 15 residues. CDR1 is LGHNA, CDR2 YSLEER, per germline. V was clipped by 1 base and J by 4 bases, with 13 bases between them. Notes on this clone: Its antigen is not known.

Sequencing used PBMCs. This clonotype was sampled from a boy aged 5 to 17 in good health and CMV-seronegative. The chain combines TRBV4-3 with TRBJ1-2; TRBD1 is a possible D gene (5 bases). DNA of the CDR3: TGCGCCAGCAGCCAAGGTCGCGGGGGAGCCTATGGCTACACCTTC. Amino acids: CASSQGRGGAYGYTF.